Described below is a single T cell receptor beta chain sequence and its context. Antigen: not known. A read error is possible here, since a much larger clone lies one base away. The conserved phenylalanine or tryptophan is not found at the CDR3 terminus, so this likely reflects a read error. The sample is drawn from a study of molecular identifiers for immune sequencing clone quantification. Germline V CDR1 and CDR2: SGDLS, YYNGEE. There are 17 residues in the CDR3. V trimming: 0 bases; J trimming: 0 bases; junction bases outside the gene matches: 5. Overall study findings and caveats: Over 99% of effector molecules, yet under 1% of naive-cell molecules, were held by clones above 20 RNA copies. Highly expanded clone sizes could end up underestimated if a barcode were shared by identical TCR molecules.

Sequencing libraries of naive CD8 cells derived from around 20,000 to 990,000 sorted cells with 10%, 30% or 50% RNA. Bulk TCR libraries were made with methods that had been previously described and with listed TCR primers. TCRdb re-analysed the PCR reads in MiXCR, keeping a single row per CDR3 protein. The data show hundreds of thousands of distinct CDR3 sequences, with about 25% seen just once and about 0.8% held by the top ten. The rearrangement joins TRBV9 to TRBJ2-1, with 8 bases identical to TRBD2. Sequencing was carried out using naive CD8+ T cells from blood, with Jurkat cell RNA spiked in. Subset: FACS-sorted CD8+CD4-CCR7+CD45RA+ naive T cells. The clonotype was recovered from a human donor in good health. Some libraries in this study had Jurkat cell RNA spiked in. This CDR3 is CASSVVGREDSYNEQFL. Here the CDR3 DNA reads TGTGCCAGCAGCGTAGTGGGGCGGGAGGACTCCTACAATGAGCAGTTCCTC.